One and the same sample provided the 26 T cell receptor beta chains below, sequenced in a study of blood T cell repertoires in COVID-19. The data were produced by immunoSEQ multiplex PCR, yet TCRdb's version contains in-frame clones alone and is incomplete. The profile shows about 200,000 clones, more than 75% of them singletons. The sequencing input was peripheral blood. The receptors derive from a man aged 35-49 years with active or convalescent COVID-19.

The V gene is TRBV4-2, the J gene TRBJ1-6; 7 nucleotides line up with TRBD1. Looked up from germline, CDR1 is LGHNA and CDR2 is YNFKEQ. J was trimmed by 9 bases and V by 1 base; bases with no gene match: 18. CDR3 length: 19 residues. In DNA form, the CDR3 reads TGTGCCAGCAGCCAAGTTGAAGTTGCAGGGGGGCGTGTGGGTTCACCCCTCCACTTT. Protein product: CASSQVEVAGGRVGSPLHF.

The chain is built from TRBV6-5 and TRBJ1-3; D uncertain. The CDR3 is 16 residues long. V lost 0 bases to trimming and J lost 0 bases, with 9 bases between them. Germline V gene lookup returns CDR1 MNHEY and CDR2 SVGAGI. CDR3: CASSYSQADSGNTIYF. CDR3 nucleotides: TGTGCCAGCAGTTACTCGCAGGCCGACTCTGGAAACACCATATATTTT.

This chain uses TRBV6-5 with TRBJ1-1, with D unclear. There are 13 residues in the CDR3. The V gene lost 4 bases and the J gene lost 5 bases, with 11 bases spanning the gap. Germline CDR1 is MNHEY and CDR2 is SVGAGI. The CDR3 loop reads CASSSDWRTEAFF. CDR3 DNA: TGTGCCAGCAGTTCTGATTGGAGGACTGAAGCTTTCTTT.

This clone was counted only a few times. V usage is TRBV19 and J usage is TRBJ1-1, with 8 nucleotides matching TRBD1. Unmatched junction bases numbered 5, after V lost 3 bases and J lost 5 bases. Per germline, CDR1 LNHDA and CDR2 SQIVND (reference sequence). This CDR3 has 14 residues. CDR3 loop: CASSILTGGTEAFF. The CDR3 DNA sequence: TGTGCCAGTAGTATTCTAACAGGGGGGACTGAAGCTTTCTTT.

The rearrangement links TRBV6-5 to TRBJ1-1, with 7 bases aligning to TRBD1. Trimming took 5 bases from V and 8 from J; bases not matched to a gene: 11. From germline, CDR1 is MNHEY and CDR2 SVGAGI. The CDR3 consists of 14 residues. As DNA, the CDR3 is TGTGCCAGCAGTCACCAGGGTGAGGGGGCGGAAGCTTTCTTT. Residues: CASSHQGEGAEAFF.

The chain is built from TRBV23-1 and TRBJ1-1, with 8 bases aligning to TRBD1. TRBV23-1 is flagged as an ORF with uncertain function. This CDR3 has 15 residues. Trimming cost V 3 bases and J 7 bases; bases outside gene matches: 10. CDR3 DNA sequence: TGCGCCAGCAGTCATGGGACAGGAAAGCTTCTTGAAGCTTTCTTT. As protein: CASSHGTGKLLEAFF.

The genes are TRBV18 and TRBJ2-1, with 8 bases lining up with TRBD1. The V gene end was trimmed by 3 bases and the J gene end by 5 bases; junction bases not matched to a gene: 6. The CDR3 consists of 15 residues. From germline, CDR1 is KGHSH and CDR2 LQKENI. CDR3 bases: TGTGCCAGCTCACCTGACAGGGGCTTCGACAATGAGCAGTTCTTC. This translates into CASSPDRGFDNEQFF.

V gene TRBV5-1 combines with J gene TRBJ1-4; D gene ambiguous. V lost 1 base, J lost 0 bases, and 7 bases lay in between. Germline V gives CDR1 SGHRS, CDR2 YFSETQ. The CDR3 extends over 15 amino acids. The CDR3 protein is CASSLNTATNEKLFF. DNA of the CDR3: TGCGCCAGCAGCTTGAACACCGCAACTAATGAAAAACTGTTTTTT.

The V and J genes are TRBV27 and TRBJ2-3; 7 bases line up with TRBD2. Losses at the gene ends were 2 bases for V and 2 bases for J; bases not matched to a gene: 1. CDR3 length: 14 amino acids. CDR1 and CDR2 from the germline V gene are MNHEY and SMNVEV (reference sequence). DNA of the CDR3: TGTGCCAGCAGTTTAGCGGGAGCCACAGATACGCAGTATTTT. Translating gives CASSLAGATDTQYF.

The chain carries TRBV14 and TRBJ2-1; 7 bases fit TRBD1. The CDR3 loop spans 17 amino acids. J lost 9 bases, V lost 4 bases, and 18 bases had no gene match. Germline V CDR1 and CDR2: SGHDN, FVKESK. The CDR3 sequence is CASSPTRGRGTFSEQFF. The CDR3 bases are TGTGCCAGCAGCCCTACAAGGGGGCGAGGAACTTTCAGTGAGCAGTTCTTC.

This rearrangement joins TRBV5-4 to TRBJ1-1; maybe TRBD1 (5 bases). Trimming took 1 base from V and 9 from J, leaving 16 bases between them. The CDR3 extends over 14 amino acids. The V gene's germline CDR1 is SGHNT and CDR2 YYREEE (reference sequence). CDR3 bases: TGTGCCAGCAGCTTGTTCGAATCGGCAGGGAAAGCTTTCTTT. Amino acids: CASSLFESAGKAFF.

The V call is TRBV27, the J call TRBJ1-6; D perhaps matches TRBD1 (6 bases). The CDR3 sequence is 13 residues long. V lost 6 bases to trimming and J lost 8 bases, with 11 bases between them. CDR1 and CDR2 (germline): MNHEY, SMNVEV (reference sequence). CDR3 nucleotide sequence: TGTGCCAGCAGGGATTACAGGGATTCACCCCTCCACTTT. It yields the protein CASRDYRDSPLHF.

The rearrangement joins TRBV5-1 to TRBJ2-7; no clear D gene. The CDR3 extends over 14 amino acids. The ends were cut back, 1 base at V and 2 bases at J, with 10 bases in the middle. In germline, CDR1 is SGHRS, CDR2 YFSETQ. For the CDR3, the DNA is TGCGCCAGCAGCTTGCCCAGTACTACCTACGAGCAGTACTTC. Its translation: CASSLPSTTYEQYF.

The chain has TRBV5-5 and TRBJ2-7, with 10 bases that match TRBD2. The CDR3 spans 17 residues. The V gene end was trimmed by 4 bases and the J gene end by 5 bases; junction bases not matched to a gene: 15. Germline CDR1 SGHKS, CDR2 YYEKEE (reference sequence). This CDR3 is CASSPAMASGSPNEQYF. CDR3 sequence (DNA): TGTGCCAGCAGCCCGGCCATGGCTAGCGGGAGTCCCAACGAGCAGTACTTC.

The V call is TRBV4-3, the J call TRBJ1-1; perhaps TRBD1 as D (5 bases). CDR1 and CDR2 (germline): LGHNA, YSLEER. The CDR3 is 15 amino acids. The germline V and J ends were trimmed by 3 bases and 0 bases, with 11 bases remaining between them. The CDR3 region has the DNA TGCGCCAGCAGCCAGACCCGGGGGATGAACACTGAAGCTTTCTTT. Its protein product is CASSQTRGMNTEAFF.

The chain recombines TRBV7-8 with TRBJ2-1; 10 positions agree with TRBD2. Trimming took 4 bases from V and 9 from J; bases not matched to a gene: 18. Germline V gene data show CDR1 as SGHVS and CDR2 as FQNEAQ. CDR3 size: 18 residues. The CDR3 protein is CASSSELAGFRDGAEQFF. DNA of the CDR3: TGTGCCAGCAGCTCGGAACTAGCGGGATTCAGGGATGGGGCTGAGCAGTTCTTC. Drawing the rest from reference TRBV7-8 and TRBJ2-1, the complete variable domain is GAGVSQSPRYKVAKRGQDVALRCDPISGHVSLFWYQQALGQGPEFLTYFQNEAQLDKSGLPSDRFFAERPEGSVSTLKIQRTQQEDSAVYLCASSSELAGFRDGAEQFFGPGTRLTVL.

As concerns this clone: The sample contains more than one DNA sequence encoding this CDR3. J is TRBJ1-6 and V is TRBV18, with TRBD1 matching over 7 bases. Germline trimming cut 3 bases from V and 8 bases from J; bases unmatched to any gene: 4. Germline V lookup: CDR1 KGHSH, CDR2 LQKENI. CDR3 length: 14 amino acids. The CDR3 nucleotides read TGTGCCAGCTCACCTCAAGGGGGCGATTCACCCCTCCACTTT. Translation gives CASSPQGGDSPLHF.

The chain employs TRBV7-9 and TRBJ1-4, with 7 nucleotides matching TRBD1. V was clipped by 5 bases and J by 4 bases; unmatched bases: 4. This CDR3 region has 14 residues. Germline assignment: CDR1 SEHNR and CDR2 FQNEAQ (reference sequence). Here the CDR3 DNA reads TGTGCCAGCAGCCCGCGACAGGGTAATGAAAAACTGTTTTTT. It codes for CASSPRQGNEKLFF.

The chain has TRBV5-6 and TRBJ2-1; 9 bases map to TRBD1. This CDR3 region has 14 residues. Unmatched junction bases numbered 3, after V lost 4 bases and J lost 4 bases. Germline V gene sequence: CDR1 SGHDT, CDR2 YYEEEE. The CDR3 loop reads CASSPGTGYNEQFF. CDR3 DNA: TGTGCCAGCAGCCCAGGGACAGGGTACAATGAGCAGTTCTTC.

This rearrangement joins TRBV3-1 (or the pseudogene TRBV3-2) to TRBJ2-2, with 16 bases fitting TRBD2. The CDR3 is made up of 16 amino acids. V trimming: 4 bases; J trimming: 7 bases; junction bases outside the gene matches: 3. In germline, CDR1 is LGHDT, CDR2 YNNKEL (reference sequence). Here the CDR3 DNA reads TGTGCCAGCAGCCGGGGACTAGCGGGGGGGATCGGGGAGCTGTTTTTT. This encodes CASSRGLAGGIGELFF.

CDR3 nucleotides: TGTGCCAGTAGTATCCTAGCGACGACCGGGGAGCTGTTTTTT. It yields the protein CASSILATTGELFF. The chain recombines TRBV19 with TRBJ2-2; maybe TRBD2 (6 bases). Germline V lookup: CDR1 LNHDA, CDR2 SQIVND (reference sequence). The CDR3 runs to 14 residues. The germline V and J ends were trimmed by 3 bases and 5 bases, with 10 bases remaining between them.

Only a few counts were recorded for this clone. This chain uses TRBV4-1 with TRBJ1-6; 10 nucleotides line up with TRBD1. The CDR3 spans 14 residues. Germline V gene sequence: CDR1 MGHRA, CDR2 YSYEKL. The junction had 0 bases not matched to a gene; V was cut back by 1 base and J by 9 bases. The CDR3 sequence is CASSQGQGASPLHF. CDR3 DNA: TGCGCCAGCAGCCAAGGACAGGGGGCTTCACCCCTCCACTTT.

The chain carries TRBV23-1 and TRBJ2-7, with a tentative D call TRBD1 (7 bases). TRBV23-1 is an open reading frame, and its role is uncertain. V was trimmed by 2 bases and J by 3 bases, leaving 20 bases between them. The CDR3 loop spans 17 amino acids. For the CDR3, the DNA is TGCGCCAGCAGTCAAAGGGACAGCGGGTTGGTGCTCTACGAGCAGTACTTC. Translation gives CASSQRDSGLVLYEQYF.

V gene TRBV3-1 (or the pseudogene TRBV3-2) combines with J gene TRBJ1-2; perhaps TRBD1 as D (6 bases). Germline assignment: CDR1 LGHDT and CDR2 YNNKEL (reference sequence). Trimming removed 0 bases at V and 4 bases at J, with 9 bases between. CDR3 length: 14 residues. DNA of the CDR3: TGTGCCAGCAGCCAAGATACACAGGGCTATGGCTACACCTTC. It yields the protein CASSQDTQGYGYTF.

This clone is medium-sized by share. The CDR3 loop reads CASSFDTDGFLDGYTF. The CDR3 DNA reads TGTGCCAGCAGCTTTGATACAGACGGCTTCCTTGATGGCTACACCTTC. The chain carries TRBV7-9 and TRBJ1-2, with D uncertain. Trimming cost V 3 bases and J 6 bases, with 20 bases left between them. CDR1 and CDR2 from the germline V gene are SEHNR and FQNEAQ (reference sequence). CDR3 length: 16 residues.

V gene TRBV5-4 combines with J gene TRBJ2-5; 10 nucleotides match TRBD2. Trimming took 5 bases from V and 5 from J; bases not matched to a gene: 9. Germline V lookup: CDR1 SGHNT, CDR2 YYREEE (reference sequence). There are 15 residues in the CDR3. CDR3 region: CASSSSGGAGETQYF. The CDR3 coding sequence is TGTGCCAGCAGTTCCAGCGGGGGGGCTGGGGAGACCCAGTACTTC.